This TCR beta chain originates from a study of shared clonotypes between healthy human individuals. Study-wide context: Each donor's CD8 memory used one plate, CD8 naive two, each CD4 subset three.

Trimming took off 3 bases at V and 0 bases at J, with 3 bases between the two ends. This CDR3 is built from 12 residues. Germline V gene lookup returns CDR1 SGHDN and CDR2 FVKESK. For this clone: Antigen: not known.

Overall study results and limits: Relative to their counterparts shared across all four donors, non-shared clonotypes exhibited diminished generation probabilities. A generally larger estimated richness was seen in naive subsets than in memory subsets.

The method was immunoSEQ multiplex PCR; TCRdb's version includes in-frame clones alone and lacks a portion of them. The repertoire holds hundreds of thousands of clones, with about 73% as singletons. The chain couples TRBV14 to TRBJ2-7; D gene ambiguous. This TCR was sampled from a man aged 25 to 40 in good health. The sample was memory CD4+ T cells sorted from blood. The subset: CD45RA-negative fraction. CDR3 in amino acids: CASSHTSYEQYF. Here the CDR3 DNA reads TGTGCCAGCAGCCACACCTCCTACGAGCAGTACTTC.